This entry is about one T cell receptor (beta chain). The CDR3 is 15 residues long. CDR1 and CDR2 from the germline V gene are SNHLY and FYNNEI. V lost 4 bases, J lost 7 bases, and 8 bases stayed unmatched. Libraries were prepared by immunoSEQ multiplex PCR; TCRdb keeps only in-frame clonotypes and omits some of them. In the table there are roughly 230,000 clones, nearly 90% of which are singletons. These data originate in a study of blood T cell repertoires in COVID-19. Across the study: Donors in the United States, Italy and Spain gave samples during acute or convalescent COVID-19. From T cells, B-cell-depleted T cells, or PBMCs came the material, which was cDNA or gDNA.

The receptor comes from a woman between 35 and 50 years old who had recovered from COVID-19. The chain links TRBV2 to TRBJ2-1; 9 bases are a match to TRBD2. Sequenced sample: peripheral blood. The CDR3 is CASSVAGVAPNEQFF. The CDR3, as DNA: TGTGCCAGCAGTGTAGCGGGAGTGGCTCCTAATGAGCAGTTCTTC.